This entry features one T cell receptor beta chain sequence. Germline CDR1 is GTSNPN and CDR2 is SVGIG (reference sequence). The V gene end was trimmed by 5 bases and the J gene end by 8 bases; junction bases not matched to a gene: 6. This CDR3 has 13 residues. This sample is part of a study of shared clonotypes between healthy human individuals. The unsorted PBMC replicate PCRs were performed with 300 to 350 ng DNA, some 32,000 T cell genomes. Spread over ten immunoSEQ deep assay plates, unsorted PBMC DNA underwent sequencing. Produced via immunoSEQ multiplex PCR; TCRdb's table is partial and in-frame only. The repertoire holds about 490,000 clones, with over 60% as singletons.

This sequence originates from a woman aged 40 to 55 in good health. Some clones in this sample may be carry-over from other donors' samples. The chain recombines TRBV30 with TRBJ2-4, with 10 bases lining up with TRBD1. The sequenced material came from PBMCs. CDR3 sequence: CAWGTGAYDIQYF. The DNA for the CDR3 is TGTGCCTGGGGGACAGGGGCTTATGACATTCAGTACTTC.